The 28 T cell receptor beta chains below were found in one sample sequenced in a study of CD8 T cells in Susac syndrome. With random hexamers, reverse transcription was performed on about 0.5 to 1 ug of RNA. TCRdb re-derived calls from the immunoSEQ multiplex PCR reads in MiXCR, one entry per CDR3 protein. Of roughly 80,000 distinct CDR3 sequences listed, about 92% are singletons. Sequencing was carried out using CD4+ T cells from PBMCs. Source of these receptors: a human donor with Susac syndrome.

The V and J genes are TRBV3-1 and TRBJ2-7; TRBD1 is a possible D gene (5 bases). The length of the CDR3 is 13 residues. CDR1 and CDR2 from the germline V gene are LGHDT and YNNKEL (reference sequence). Trimming cost V 1 base and J 2 bases, with 6 bases left between them. The CDR3, as DNA: TGTGCCAGCAGCCAAGGACAGCCCTACGAGCAGTACTTC. It specifies CASSQGQPYEQYF.

The chain recombines TRBV27 with TRBJ2-7; the D is unclear. The CDR3 contains 12 residues. Germline V gives CDR1 MNHEY, CDR2 SMNVEV (reference sequence). Trimming removed 9 bases at V and 4 bases at J, with 13 bases between. The CDR3 sequence is CASSPGIYEQYF. The CDR3, as DNA: TGTGCCAGTTCCCCCGGCATTTACGAGCAGTACTTC.

The J gene is TRBJ2-7, the V gene TRBV5-4; no firm D call. Germline V gene data show CDR1 as SGHNT and CDR2 as YYREEE (reference sequence). Trimming shortened V by 2 bases and J by 5 bases, and 8 bases separated the two germline ends. This CDR3 comprises 12 residues. CDR3 nucleotides: TGTGCCAGCAGCTTAATTGGCCACGAGCAGTACTTC. Translated, it gives CASSLIGHEQYF.

This clonotype was recorded once. This chain links TRBV24-1 with TRBJ2-5; 10 bases fit TRBD2. V shed 3 bases, J shed 2 bases, and the junction held 2 bases outside the gene matches. This CDR3 contains 15 residues. Per germline, CDR1 KGHDR and CDR2 SFDVKD. CDR3 coding DNA: TGTGCCACCAGTGATAGGACTAGCGGACAAGAGACCCAGTACTTC. This codes for CATSDRTSGQETQYF.

The CDR3 DNA follows: TGCAGTGCTGCAAAATGGATTAGCTCCTATAATTCACCCCTCCACTTT. Translation: CSAAKWISSYNSPLHF. The chain has TRBV20-1 and TRBJ1-6; no reliable D call. Per the germline V gene, CDR1 is DFQATT and CDR2 is SNEGSKA (reference sequence). The CDR3 contains 16 residues. V was clipped by 5 bases and J by 0 bases, with 14 bases between them.

This rearrangement joins TRBV19 to TRBJ2-4; TRBD1 might be the D (6 bases). The V end was cut by 6 bases, the J end by 0 bases, with 15 bases between. This CDR3 is 16 amino acids long. The germline V gene encodes CDR1 LNHDA and CDR2 SQIVND (reference sequence). In DNA form, the CDR3 reads TGTGCCAGTAGCGTTACCGGGACAACAGCCAAAAACATTCAGTACTTC. Protein sequence: CASSVTGTTAKNIQYF.

This sequence joins TRBV10-3 and TRBJ2-5, with a possible D match to TRBD1 (6 bases). V lost 3 bases and J lost 1, with 15 bases in between. The germline V gene encodes CDR1 ENHRY and CDR2 SYGVKD. There are 16 residues in the CDR3. The CDR3 DNA follows: TGTGCCATCAGTGATTGGGCAGGGGCCCGCCAAGAGACCCAGTACTTC. It is translated as CAISDWAGARQETQYF.

J is TRBJ1-5 and V is TRBV6-6; TRBD1 matches at 7 bases. Per the germline V gene, CDR1 is MNHNY and CDR2 is SVGAGI (reference sequence). V was pared by 8 bases and J by 7 bases, with 11 bases of the junction left unmatched. The CDR3 is 14 residues long. The CDR3 sequence is CASQLGTAKQPQHF. The CDR3 DNA sequence: TGTGCCAGCCAGCTTGGGACAGCTAAACAGCCCCAGCATTTT.

This chain connects TRBV5-6 to TRBJ2-1, with 11 bases lining up with TRBD2. The V gene end was trimmed by 1 base and the J gene end by 10 bases; junction bases not matched to a gene: 7. This CDR3 has 15 amino acids. CDR1 is SGHDT, CDR2 YYEEEE, per germline. DNA of the CDR3: TGTGCCAGCAGCTTGACTACTAGCGGGAGTAAGGAGCAGTTCTTC. Protein product: CASSLTTSGSKEQFF.

The V and J genes are TRBV4-3 and TRBJ1-2; D gene uncertain. The germline V gene has CDR1 LGHNA and CDR2 YSLEER. This CDR3 contains 16 residues. V was clipped by 1 base and J by 3 bases, with 15 bases between them. The CDR3: CASSQGEREGHYGYTF. The CDR3 DNA reads TGCGCCAGCAGCCAAGGGGAGCGGGAGGGCCACTATGGCTACACCTTC.

The chain has TRBV5-1 and TRBJ2-7; 7 nucleotides agree with TRBD2. CDR1 is SGHRS and CDR2 is YFSETQ in the germline V gene. The CDR3 covers 14 residues. Trimming removed 0 bases from V and 2 bases from J; junction bases left unmatched: 2. In DNA form, the CDR3 reads TGCGCCAGCAGCTTGGGCGGGGGTACCTACGAGCAGTACTTC. Translating gives CASSLGGGTYEQYF.

The J gene is TRBJ2-3, the V gene TRBV20-1; D gene uncertain. The CDR3 has 12 residues. V dropped 3 bases and J dropped 6 bases, with 10 bases sitting between them. CDR1 is DFQATT and CDR2 is SNEGSKA in the germline V gene (reference sequence). DNA for the CDR3: TGCAGTGCTAGTCTAGGTGACGATACGCAGTATTTT. Translating it yields CSASLGDDTQYF.

The rearrangement joins TRBV2 to TRBJ2-2; TRBD2 might be the D (6 bases). The V end was cut by 4 bases, the J end by 1 base, with 10 bases between. The V gene's germline CDR1 is SNHLY and CDR2 FYNNEI. The CDR3 totals 15 residues. CDR3 in DNA: TGTGCCAGCAGTGTCATTAGCGGGAACACCGGGGAGCTGTTTTTT. Its translation is CASSVISGNTGELFF.

The genes are TRBV19 and TRBJ1-2, with TRBD1 identical over 7 bases. From germline, CDR1 is LNHDA and CDR2 SQIVND (reference sequence). CDR3 length: 14 residues. With V trimmed by 4 bases and J by 5 bases, 7 bases remained unmatched. CDR3 nucleotides: TGTGCCAGTAGTACCCGGACAGGCTCTTATGGCTACACCTTC. Translated: CASSTRTGSYGYTF.

The chain joins TRBV6-2 or TRBV6-3 to TRBJ1-2; D call uncertain. The germline V and J ends were trimmed by 5 bases and 8 bases, with 12 bases remaining between them. Germline assignment: CDR1 MNHEY and CDR2 SVGEGT. The CDR3 runs to 12 residues. The CDR3 region has the DNA TGTGCCAGCAGTCGTACGAAGGAAGGCTACACCTTC. Its translation is CASSRTKEGYTF.

The J gene is TRBJ1-2, the V gene TRBV14, with D tentatively TRBD1 (5 bases). Germline V lookup: CDR1 SGHDN, CDR2 FVKESK. Trimming took 1 base from V and 7 from J, leaving 13 bases between them. The CDR3 sequence is 14 residues long. CDR3 loop: CASSQVGTGGGYTF. The DNA of the CDR3 is TGTGCCAGCAGCCAAGTTGGCACAGGTGGTGGCTACACCTTC.

The chain recombines TRBV12-3 or TRBV12-4 with TRBJ1-5; possibly TRBD1 for D (5 bases). The CDR3 has 15 amino acids. V lost 11 bases and J 0 bases, leaving 17 bases between the germline ends. The CDR3 sequence is CACLSGGGSNQPQHF. CDR3 in DNA: TGTGCCTGCCTTAGTGGGGGAGGTAGCAATCAGCCCCAGCATTTT.

This clonotype was found once. V gene TRBV20-1 combines with J gene TRBJ2-1; D remains unclear. The CDR3 has 13 residues. Trimming took 6 bases from V and 2 from J, leaving 11 bases between them. CDR1 DFQATT and CDR2 SNEGSKA come from the germline V gene (reference sequence). The CDR3 nucleotides read TGCAGTGCCAGCGCGGTTACCTACAATGAGCAGTTCTTC. It translates to CSASAVTYNEQFF.

The rearrangement joins TRBV5-4 to TRBJ1-1; unclear D gene. This CDR3 comprises 14 residues. Germline V gives CDR1 SGHNT, CDR2 YYREEE (reference sequence). V lost 0 bases, J lost 2 bases, and 8 bases lay in between. This CDR3 is CASSLGGSNTEAFF. The CDR3 DNA follows: TGTGCCAGCAGCTTGGGTGGCAGCAACACTGAAGCTTTCTTT. The whole variable domain, filled in from reference TRBV5-4 and TRBJ1-1, reads ETGVTQSPTHLIKTRGQQVTLRCSSQSGHNTVSWYQQALGQGPQFIFQYYREEENGRGNFPPRFSGLQFPNYSSELNVNALELDDSALYLCASSLGGSNTEAFFGQGTRLTVV.

The chain has TRBV18 and TRBJ2-5; D is unclear. The V gene's germline CDR1 is KGHSH and CDR2 LQKENI. Deletions cut 3 bases from V and 4 bases from J, with 6 bases between. The CDR3 length is 12 residues. CDR3 residues: CASSPLGETQYF. CDR3 DNA sequence: TGTGCCAGCTCACCTTTGGGAGAGACCCAGTACTTC.

The genes are TRBV10-3 and TRBJ2-3, with D unclear. The germline V and J ends were trimmed by 4 bases and 4 bases, with 12 bases remaining between them. Germline-derived CDR1 and CDR2 are ENHRY and SYGVKD. The CDR3 totals 14 residues. The CDR3 DNA follows: TGTGCCATCAGTGCACCGGTCGAGGCAGATACGCAGTATTTT. Protein product: CAISAPVEADTQYF.

V gene TRBV18 combines with J gene TRBJ1-1; D remains unclear. This CDR3 comprises 13 residues. V lost 2 bases to trimming and J lost 5 bases, with 9 bases between them. Germline V lookup: CDR1 KGHSH, CDR2 LQKENI. CDR3 amino acids: CASSPTSGTEAFF. The CDR3 DNA is TGTGCCAGCTCACCAACTTCCGGGACTGAAGCTTTCTTT.

The chain recombines TRBV12-3 or TRBV12-4 with TRBJ2-3; 7 nucleotides align to TRBD2. The V gene end was trimmed by 3 bases and the J gene end by 1 base; junction bases not matched to a gene: 4. The CDR3 is 15 amino acids. CDR3: CASSFVRGGTDTQYF. The DNA for the CDR3 is TGTGCCAGCAGTTTCGTTCGGGGGGGCACAGATACGCAGTATTTT.

The rearrangement joins TRBV2 to TRBJ2-6, with 9 bases fitting TRBD1. The CDR3 covers 17 residues. Per germline, CDR1 SNHLY and CDR2 FYNNEI. The trim removed 6 bases at V and 2 bases at J, leaving 8 bases unmatched. CDR3 DNA sequence: TGTGCCAGCAGCTCGAGGACAGGGGCCGCTGGGGCCAACGTCCTGACTTTC. Translating gives CASSSRTGAAGANVLTF. Looking up the rest from reference TRBV2 and TRBJ2-6 gives the full variable domain: EPEVTQTPSHQVTQMGQEVILRCVPISNHLYFYWYRQILGQKVEFLVSFYNNEISEKSEIFDDQFSVERPDGSNFTLKIRSTKLEDSAMYFCASSSRTGAAGANVLTFGAGSRLTVL.

The rearrangement links TRBV6-2 or TRBV6-3 to TRBJ1-5, with unresolved D. Per germline, CDR1 MNHEY and CDR2 SVGEGT. There are 15 residues in the CDR3. V gave up 9 bases and J gave up 2 bases, with 17 bases separating them. DNA for the CDR3: TGTGCCAGTCAGTCCTGGGGAGGAGGCAATCAGCCCCAGCATTTT. This sequence encodes CASQSWGGGNQPQHF.

The J gene is TRBJ1-6, the V gene TRBV7-7; no clear D gene. Germline lookup yields CDR1 SSHAT and CDR2 FNYEAQ (reference sequence). The CDR3 totals 16 residues. The V end lost 6 bases, the J end lost 5 bases, and 17 bases lay between the germline ends. CDR3 amino acids: CASSRPSVTDNSPLHF. DNA of the CDR3: TGTGCCAGCAGTCGCCCCTCGGTCACAGATAATTCACCCCTCCACTTT.

CDR3 in amino acids: CASSPDYEQYF. Here the CDR3 DNA reads TGTGCCAGCAGCCCCGACTACGAGCAGTACTTC. J is TRBJ2-7 and V is TRBV7-2; D gene unclear. The CDR3 is made up of 11 amino acids. Germline CDR1 reads SGHTA; CDR2 reads FQGNSA. Between the trimmed V and J ends, which lost 5 bases and 3 bases, there was a span of 5 bases. The variable domain in full, with the rest retrieved from reference TRBV7-2 and TRBJ2-7, is GAGVSQSPSNKVTEKGKDVELRCDPISGHTALYWYRQSLGQGLEFLIYFQGNSAPDKSGLPSDRFSAERTGGSVSTLTIQRTQQEDSAVYLCASSPDYEQYFGPGTRLTVT.

This chain joins TRBV7-9 and TRBJ2-5; no clear D. The CDR3 runs to 15 residues. The germline V and J ends were trimmed by 3 bases and 2 bases, with 13 bases remaining between them. Germline CDR1 and CDR2: SEHNR and FQNEAQ (reference sequence). CDR3 amino acids: CASSLGGLLQETQYF. In nucleotides, the CDR3 is TGTGCCAGCAGCTTGGGCGGCCTGTTACAAGAGACCCAGTACTTC.